These 3 T cell receptor beta chains came from one sample sequenced in a study of blood T cells in healthy people across ages. Using a J-beta primer mix together with a sample-barcoded 5' primer, a second PCR was run for roughly 6 to 11 cycles. TCRdb re-called the 5' RACE reads with MiXCR, one entry per CDR3 protein. In the table there are about 1,800,000 distinct CDR3 sequences, over 25% of which are singletons. Material: blood. Receptors were obtained from a woman aged 30 to 39 in good health.

This clonotype was observed a few times. The rearrangement links TRBV12-3 or TRBV12-4 to TRBJ2-1; 11 positions agree with TRBD2. This CDR3 comprises 14 residues. V lost 7 bases, J lost 10 bases, and 9 bases stayed unmatched. For the CDR3, the DNA is TGTGCCAGCATCCGTAGCGGGGGGGCCGAGGAGCAGTTCTTC. This codes for CASIRSGGAEEQFF.

The chain has TRBV6-2 or TRBV6-3 and TRBJ1-5; D gene unclear. V lost 11 bases and J lost 0, with 17 bases in between. CDR3 size: 15 residues. The germline V gene encodes CDR1 MNHEY and CDR2 SVGEGT. The CDR3 here is CAGSYQKGSNQPQHF. CDR3 in DNA: TGTGCCGGTAGTTACCAGAAGGGTAGCAATCAGCCCCAGCATTTT.

The chain links TRBV10-2 to TRBJ2-2; possibly TRBD2 for D (6 bases). Germline CDR1 reads WSHSY; CDR2 reads SAAADI. V dropped 6 bases and J dropped 4 bases, with 12 bases sitting between them. The CDR3 has 14 amino acids. The CDR3 here is CASSTRELTGELFF. CDR3 coding DNA: TGCGCCAGCAGCACCCGGGAGCTCACCGGGGAGCTGTTTTTT.